This T cell receptor (beta chain) derives from a study of shared clonotypes between healthy human individuals. In the study overall: Three plates each covered CD4 naive and memory; CD8 naive two, CD8 memory one. Study conclusions and caveats: In contrast to clonotypes shared by all four donors, non-shared clonotypes had lower generation probabilities. Naive subsets generally had larger estimated richness than memory subsets.

Generated by immunoSEQ multiplex PCR, the TCRdb table keeps only in-frame clones and is missing some. This sample has under 1 million clones, with about 91% found just once. Naive CD8 cells comprised CD45RO-negative, CCR7-positively selected cells, excluding terminally differentiated effector memory CD45RA+ cells. Each sample came from a Caucasian adult donor living in Nashville, Tennessee. Turning to this clone: Its antigen is unknown.

Sequenced material: naive CD8+ T cells sorted from blood. The sequence derives from a man aged 30 to 39 in good health.

CDR3 DNA sequence: TGTGCCAGCAGTTTAAGGCCTAGCGGGAGTTTGGGGTCGGACAATGAGCAGTTCTTC. Translation: CASSLRPSGSLGSDNEQFF. The chain employs TRBV27 and TRBJ2-1; 10 positions match TRBD2. This CDR3 comprises 19 residues. From germline, CDR1 is MNHEY and CDR2 SMNVEV (reference sequence). V was pared by 2 bases and J by 5 bases, with 15 bases of the junction left unmatched.